A single sample gave rise to the 14 T cell receptor beta chains below, sequenced in a study of cytomegalovirus exposure and HLA in healthy donors. The PCR employed 60 Vbeta primers together with 13 Jbeta primers. Libraries were prepared by immunoSEQ multiplex PCR; TCRdb keeps only in-frame clonotypes and omits some of them. This sample contains some 110,000 clones. Sequencing was done on a sample of PBMCs. The receptors derive from a man aged 25-45 years in good health and CMV-seronegative.

The V and J genes are TRBV29-1 and TRBJ2-2, with 7 nucleotides matching TRBD1. CDR3 length: 14 residues. The ends lost 4 bases at V and 6 bases at J; junction bases unmatched: 8. Germline-derived CDR1 and CDR2 are SQVTM and ANQGSEA. The CDR3 region has the DNA TGCAGCGTTGCGAGGGGGCCCCATGCCGGGGAGCTGTTTTTT. This gives the protein CSVARGPHAGELFF.

The V call is TRBV6-5, the J call TRBJ2-7; D is unclear. The DNA end favors TRBJ2-5, so the J call may be wrong. This CDR3 has 15 amino acids. The V gene's germline CDR1 is MNHEY and CDR2 SVGAGI. CDR3 bases: TGTGCCAGCAGTTACACTACAACGTACCAAGAGACCCAGTACTTC. Its translation: CASSYTTTYQETQYF.

A word on this clone: This sample includes further DNA sequences coding for the same CDR3. The chain carries TRBV2 and TRBJ2-7, with D maybe TRBD2 (5 bases). Looked up from germline, CDR1 is SNHLY and CDR2 is FYNNEI. The length of the CDR3 is 12 residues. The V end was cut by 7 bases, the J end by 3 bases, with 10 bases between. The CDR3 reads CASNQGSYEQYF. DNA of the CDR3: TGTGCCAGCAACCAAGGGAGCTACGAGCAGTACTTC.

The chain is built from TRBV6-1 and TRBJ2-7; D is possibly TRBD2 (5 bases). The V gene's germline CDR1 is MNHNS and CDR2 SASEGT. V was shortened by 7 bases and J by 1 base, with 11 bases between the two germline ends. The CDR3 is 13 residues long. The DNA of the CDR3 is TGTGCCAGCATGTCCGGACTTTCCTACGAGCAGTACTTC. This translates into CASMSGLSYEQYF.

The chain is built from TRBV6-5 and TRBJ2-3; D gene ambiguous. CDR1 is MNHEY and CDR2 is SVGAGI in the germline V gene. Trimming removed 11 bases at V and 2 bases at J, with 14 bases between. This CDR3 has 13 amino acids. CDR3 sequence reads: CAPSPPDTDTQYF. DNA for the CDR3: TGTGCCCCCTCCCCGCCAGACACAGATACGCAGTATTTT.

The rearrangement joins TRBV10-3 to TRBJ1-1, with 8 bases matching TRBD1. CDR1 and CDR2 (germline): ENHRY, SYGVKD. The ends lost 10 bases at V and 3 bases at J; junction bases unmatched: 10. The CDR3 totals 14 residues. The CDR3 sequence: CATSLQGEDTEAFF. For the CDR3, the DNA is TGTGCCACCTCGTTACAGGGGGAGGACACTGAAGCTTTCTTT.

V is TRBV7-8 and J is TRBJ2-3; 9 nucleotides agree with TRBD2. The CDR3 has 15 amino acids. V shed 3 bases, J shed 3 bases, and the junction held 4 bases outside the gene matches. Germline CDR1 SGHVS, CDR2 FQNEAQ. CDR3 residues: CASSLTSGTTDTQYF. The CDR3 coding sequence is TGTGCCAGCAGCTTGACTAGCGGAACGACAGATACGCAGTATTTT.

This chain joins TRBV20-1 and TRBJ2-5; D gene unclear. Per the germline V gene, CDR1 is DFQATT and CDR2 is SNEGSKA (reference sequence). This CDR3 region has 11 residues. With 7 bases removed from V and 5 bases from J, the gap between germline ends came to 11 bases. In nucleotides, the CDR3 is TGCAGTGTCAACTTGGTCGAGACCCAGTACTTC. Encoded protein: CSVNLVETQYF.

The rearrangement joins TRBV7-8 to TRBJ1-5; a possible D gene is TRBD1 (5 bases). Between the trimmed V and J ends, which lost 1 base and 7 bases, there was a span of 11 bases. CDR3 size: 14 residues. Germline V lookup: CDR1 SGHVS, CDR2 FQNEAQ. The CDR3 loop reads CASSLVLGVQPQHF. In nucleotides, the CDR3 is TGTGCCAGCAGCTTAGTCCTAGGGGTCCAGCCCCAGCATTTT.

This chain uses TRBV29-1 with TRBJ1-2, with 8 nucleotides matching TRBD1. The CDR3 is 15 amino acids. Germline V CDR1 and CDR2: SQVTM, ANQGSEA. The V and J ends lost 6 bases and 0 bases, in that order; junction bases with no gene match: 9. The CDR3 loop is CSVTGTGHANYGYTF. The CDR3 nucleotides are TGCAGCGTCACCGGGACAGGACATGCTAACTATGGCTACACCTTC.

V is TRBV5-6 and J is TRBJ1-1; D gene uncertain. The V gene's germline CDR1 is SGHDT and CDR2 YYEEEE. Trimming pared 0 bases from V and 0 bases from J, leaving 9 bases between. The CDR3 contains 15 residues. The CDR3 spells CASSLDPGMNTEAFF. The DNA for the CDR3 is TGTGCCAGCAGCTTGGACCCGGGGATGAACACTGAAGCTTTCTTT.

This chain connects TRBV7-3 to TRBJ2-1; 8 nucleotides match TRBD2. The germline V gene encodes CDR1 SGHTA and CDR2 FQGTGA. V dropped 1 base and J dropped 5; count of bases not matched to a gene: 7. CDR3 length equals 16 residues. In DNA, the CDR3 is TGTGCCAGCAGCTTAAGGGGGACTAGGGAAAACAATGAGCAGTTCTTC. Translated, it gives CASSLRGTRENNEQFF.

The chain combines TRBV5-1 with TRBJ2-2; 8 bases are shared with TRBD1. Germline V gives CDR1 SGHRS, CDR2 YFSETQ. The junction had 4 bases not matched to a gene; V was cut back by 2 bases and J by 4 bases. The CDR3 totals 15 residues. The CDR3 here is CASSFGQGGTGELFF. CDR3 coding DNA: TGCGCCAGCAGCTTTGGACAGGGAGGCACCGGGGAGCTGTTTTTT.

V usage is TRBV7-3 and J usage is TRBJ2-3; 9 nucleotides align to TRBD2. Germline V gives CDR1 SGHTA, CDR2 FQGTGA. The CDR3 totals 14 residues. The junction had 5 bases not matched to a gene; V was cut back by 5 bases and J by 5 bases. CDR3 in amino acids: CASSASGVVDTQYF. As DNA, the CDR3 is TGTGCCAGCAGCGCTAGCGGGGTGGTAGATACGCAGTATTTT.